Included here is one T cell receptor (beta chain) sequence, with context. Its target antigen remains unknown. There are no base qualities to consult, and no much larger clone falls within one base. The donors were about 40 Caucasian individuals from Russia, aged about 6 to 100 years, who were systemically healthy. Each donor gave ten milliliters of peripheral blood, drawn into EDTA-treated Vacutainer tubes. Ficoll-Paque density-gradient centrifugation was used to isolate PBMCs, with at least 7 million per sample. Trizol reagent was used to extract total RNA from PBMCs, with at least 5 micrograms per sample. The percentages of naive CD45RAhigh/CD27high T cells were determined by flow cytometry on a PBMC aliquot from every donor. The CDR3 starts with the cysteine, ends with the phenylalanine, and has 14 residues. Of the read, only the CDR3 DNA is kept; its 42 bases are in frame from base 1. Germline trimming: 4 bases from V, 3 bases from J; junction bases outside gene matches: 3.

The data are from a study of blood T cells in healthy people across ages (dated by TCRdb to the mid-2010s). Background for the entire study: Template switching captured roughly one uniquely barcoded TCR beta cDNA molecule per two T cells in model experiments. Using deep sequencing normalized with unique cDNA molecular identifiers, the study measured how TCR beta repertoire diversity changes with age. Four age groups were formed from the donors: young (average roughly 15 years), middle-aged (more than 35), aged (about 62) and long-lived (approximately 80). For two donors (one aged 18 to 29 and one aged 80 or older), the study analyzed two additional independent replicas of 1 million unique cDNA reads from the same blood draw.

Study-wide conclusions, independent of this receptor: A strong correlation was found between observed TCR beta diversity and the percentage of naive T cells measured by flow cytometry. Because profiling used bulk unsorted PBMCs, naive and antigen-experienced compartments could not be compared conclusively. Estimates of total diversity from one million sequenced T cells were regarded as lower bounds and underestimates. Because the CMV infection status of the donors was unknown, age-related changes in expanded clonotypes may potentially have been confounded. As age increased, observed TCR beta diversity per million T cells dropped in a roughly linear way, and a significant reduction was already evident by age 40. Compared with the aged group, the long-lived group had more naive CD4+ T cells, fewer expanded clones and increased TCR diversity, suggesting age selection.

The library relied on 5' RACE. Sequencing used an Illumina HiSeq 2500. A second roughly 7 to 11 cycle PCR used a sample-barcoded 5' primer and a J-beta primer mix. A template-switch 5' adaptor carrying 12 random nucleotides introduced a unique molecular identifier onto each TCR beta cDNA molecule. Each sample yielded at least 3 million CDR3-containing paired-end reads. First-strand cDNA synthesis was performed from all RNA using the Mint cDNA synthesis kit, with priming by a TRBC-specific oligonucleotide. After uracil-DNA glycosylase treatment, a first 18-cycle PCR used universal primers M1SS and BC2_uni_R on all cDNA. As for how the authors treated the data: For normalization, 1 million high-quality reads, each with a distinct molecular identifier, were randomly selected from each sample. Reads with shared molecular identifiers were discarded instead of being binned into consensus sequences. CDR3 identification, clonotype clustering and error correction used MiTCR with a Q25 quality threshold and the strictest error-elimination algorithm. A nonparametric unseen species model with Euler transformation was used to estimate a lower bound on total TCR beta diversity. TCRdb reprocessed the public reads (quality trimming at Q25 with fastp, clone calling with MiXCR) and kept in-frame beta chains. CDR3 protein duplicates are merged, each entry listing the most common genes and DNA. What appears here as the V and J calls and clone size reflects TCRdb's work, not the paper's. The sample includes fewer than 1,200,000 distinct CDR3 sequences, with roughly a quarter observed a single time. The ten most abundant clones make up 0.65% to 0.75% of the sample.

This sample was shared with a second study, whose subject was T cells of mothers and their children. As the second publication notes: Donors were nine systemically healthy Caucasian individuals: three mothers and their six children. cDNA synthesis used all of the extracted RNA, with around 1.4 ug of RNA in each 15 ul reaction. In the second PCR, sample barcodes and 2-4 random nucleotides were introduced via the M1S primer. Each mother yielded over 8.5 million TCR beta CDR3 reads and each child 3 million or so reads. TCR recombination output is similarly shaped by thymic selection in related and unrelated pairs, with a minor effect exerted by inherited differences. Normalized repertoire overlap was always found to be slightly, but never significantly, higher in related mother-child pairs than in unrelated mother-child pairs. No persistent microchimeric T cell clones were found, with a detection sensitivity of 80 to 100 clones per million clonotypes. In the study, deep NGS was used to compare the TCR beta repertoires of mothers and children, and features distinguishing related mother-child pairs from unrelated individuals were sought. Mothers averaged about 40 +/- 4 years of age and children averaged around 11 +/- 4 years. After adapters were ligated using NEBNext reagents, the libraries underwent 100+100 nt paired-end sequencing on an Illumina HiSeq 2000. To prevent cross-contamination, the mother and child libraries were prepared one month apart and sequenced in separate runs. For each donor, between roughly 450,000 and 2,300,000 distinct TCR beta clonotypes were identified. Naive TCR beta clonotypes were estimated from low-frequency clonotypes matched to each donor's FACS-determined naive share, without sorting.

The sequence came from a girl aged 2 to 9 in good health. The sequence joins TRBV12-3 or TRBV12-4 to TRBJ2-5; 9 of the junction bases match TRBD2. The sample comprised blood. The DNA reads TGTGCCAGCAGTTGGACTAGCGAGAAAGAGACCCAGTACTTC. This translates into CASSWTSEKETQYF.